Following are 20 T cell receptor beta chains from one sample sequenced in a study of blood T cells in healthy people across ages. Next came a second PCR, run for 7 to 11 cycles, which used a sample-barcoded 5' primer along with a J-beta primer mix. MiXCR was run by TCRdb on the 5' RACE reads, yielding one entry per CDR3 protein. This sample has 1.5 million to 2 million distinct CDR3 sequences, with 28% found just once. Sequencing input: blood. Receptors were obtained from a woman aged 25 to 39 in good health.

This rearrangement joins TRBV9 to TRBJ2-5; TRBD2 agrees at 7 bases. The CDR3 runs 15 residues. Per germline, CDR1 SGDLS and CDR2 YYNGEE. J was trimmed by 3 bases and V by 0 bases; bases with no gene match: 5. CDR3 residues: CASSVVGRGEETQYF. The CDR3 DNA is TGTGCCAGCAGCGTAGTTGGGAGGGGCGAAGAGACCCAGTACTTC.

CDR3 in DNA: TGTGCCAGCAGCTTAGTTCTAGCGGGACACGAGCAGTACTTC. This codes for CASSLVLAGHEQYF. The genes are TRBV13 and TRBJ2-7; 9 nucleotides align to TRBD2. The CDR3 is 14 residues long. Per the germline V gene, CDR1 is PRHDT and CDR2 is FYEKMQ (reference sequence). The ends lost 1 base at V and 5 bases at J; junction bases unmatched: 3.

This clonotype was seen many times. V usage is TRBV2 and J usage is TRBJ2-7; 11 bases match TRBD2. This CDR3 is built from 17 residues. With V trimmed by 3 bases and J by 3 bases, 10 bases remained unmatched. Germline values: CDR1 SNHLY, CDR2 FYNNEI. CDR3 loop: CASSDWASGRSFYEQYF. The CDR3 coding sequence is TGTGCCAGCAGTGACTGGGCTAGCGGGAGGAGCTTCTACGAGCAGTACTTC.

DNA of the CDR3: TGTGCCAGCAGCCTTACGAGAAGCCTTTACGAGCAGTACGTC. Its protein product is CASSLTRSLYEQYV. This sequence joins TRBV3-1 and TRBJ2-7; no firm D call. Trimming stripped 4 bases from V and 4 bases from J, with 14 bases between. Germline V gene sequence: CDR1 LGHDT, CDR2 YNNKEL (reference sequence). This CDR3 has 14 residues.

The rearrangement joins TRBV3-1 to TRBJ2-5; TRBD1 aligns across 7 bases. TRBJ2-7 explains the end of the DNA better; the J call may be wrong. CDR1 is LGHDT, CDR2 YNNKEL, per germline (reference sequence). There are 12 residues in the CDR3. The CDR3, as DNA: TGTGCCAGCAAGGGGGCAGGGAACGAGCAGTACTTC. The encoded protein is CASKGAGNEQYF.

This clonotype was detected only once. The chain combines TRBV29-1 with TRBJ2-7; no clear D gene. CDR1 and CDR2 from the germline V gene are SQVTM and ANQGSEA. CDR3 length: 12 amino acids. Trimming removed 4 bases at V and 3 bases at J, with 10 bases between. The DNA for the CDR3 is TGCAGCGTTGCTGAGAGCTACTACGAGCAGTACTTC. It translates to CSVAESYYEQYF.

Regarding this clonotype: Being one base from a much bigger clone, this may be a read error. This chain uses TRBV29-1 with TRBJ2-3; D is unclear. This CDR3 is built from 13 residues. Germline CDR1 SQVTM, CDR2 ANQGSEA. The CDR3 region is CSAETLAADTQYF. CDR3 in DNA: TGCAGCGCTGAAACATTAGCTGCAGATACGCAGTATTTT.

This clonotype was counted ten times or more. The J gene is TRBJ2-1, the V gene TRBV29-1; D call uncertain. The germline CDR1 and CDR2 sequences are SQVTM and ANQGSEA. The CDR3 extends over 12 amino acids. V was clipped by 1 base and J by 4 bases, with 5 bases between them. In DNA form, the CDR3 reads TGCAGCGTTGAAGCCGGATACAATGAGCAGTTCTTC. Translated: CSVEAGYNEQFF.

The rearrangement uses TRBV5-1 and TRBJ2-3; perhaps TRBD2 as D (6 bases). Trimming pared 0 bases from V and 1 base from J, leaving 15 bases between. Germline V gene data show CDR1 as SGHRS and CDR2 as YFSETQ. The CDR3 is 17 residues long. In nucleotides, the CDR3 is TGCGCCAGCAGCTTGGACGAAGGACCGGGGGGCACAGATACGCAGTATTTT. It translates to CASSLDEGPGGTDTQYF.

Notes on this clonotype: This CDR3 is missing its conserved last phenylalanine or tryptophan, likely due to a read error. No DNA is shown, since the ends of the CDR3 on it are uncertain; the CDR3 is the one TCRdb lists. The chain joins TRBV29-1 to TRBJ2-2. Both ends counted, the CDR3 spans 10 residues. Germline lookup yields CDR1 SQVTM and CDR2 ANQGSEA. CDR3: CSVDRRGAAG.

The chain links TRBV6-2 or TRBV6-3 to TRBJ2-1; D gene unclear. This CDR3 has 13 amino acids. V was trimmed by 2 bases and J by 6 bases, leaving 8 bases between them. CDR1 and CDR2 from the germline V gene are MNHEY and SVGEGT. The CDR3 DNA follows: TGTGCCAGCAGTTACCGGCGGACCAATGAGCAGTTCTTC. It translates to CASSYRRTNEQFF.

The chain couples TRBV3-1 to TRBJ2-1; 14 bases map to TRBD2. This CDR3 has 16 amino acids. The germline V gene has CDR1 LGHDT and CDR2 YNNKEL (reference sequence). The V segment lost 6 bases and the J segment 7 bases; nucleotides outside the gene matches: 8. CDR3 nucleotide sequence: TGTGCCAGCAGTCCTTTGACTAGCGGGAGGGAAAATGAGCAGTTCTTC. Translation gives CASSPLTSGRENEQFF.

Concerning this clonotype itself: This CDR3 is missing its conserved last phenylalanine or tryptophan, likely due to a read error. The rearrangement joins TRBV20-1 to TRBJ2-1, with no clear D. The V end was cut by 5 bases, the J end by 4 bases, with 21 bases between. CDR3 length: 16 amino acids. Germline CDR1 is DFQATT and CDR2 is SNEGSKA (reference sequence). In DNA form, the CDR3 reads TGCAGTGCTCGAGCCCCTGGCAGCGTCTTATACAATGAGCAGTTCGTC. Residues: CSARAPGSVLYNEQFV.

This clonotype was recorded many times. The chain couples TRBV29-1 to TRBJ1-4; the match to TRBD1 covers 10 bases. The germline gives CDR1 SQVTM, CDR2 ANQGSEA. V gave up 6 bases and J gave up 6 bases; unmatched junction bases: 4. The CDR3 runs 13 residues. The CDR3 sequence is CSVPGTGDEKLFF. In DNA, the CDR3 is TGCAGCGTCCCCGGGACAGGGGATGAAAAACTGTTTTTT.

This chain links TRBV5-5 with TRBJ2-4; either TRBD1 or TRBD2 may supply D (5 bases each). The CDR3 totals 11 residues. The V end lost 4 bases, the J end lost 13 bases, and 12 bases lay between the germline ends. Germline V gene sequence: CDR1 SGHKS, CDR2 YYEKEE (reference sequence). This CDR3 is CASSRVGVQYF. CDR3 nucleotide sequence: TGTGCCAGCAGCAGGGTGGGGGTGCAGTACTTC.

The CDR3 region has the DNA TGCGCCAGCAGCTTGGTGGAGGCGAGGCGAACAGATACGCAGTATTTT. Its protein product is CASSLVEARRTDTQYF. This chain uses TRBV5-1 with TRBJ2-3; D perhaps matches TRBD2 (5 bases). Germline values: CDR1 SGHRS, CDR2 YFSETQ. CDR3 length: 16 residues. The V gene lost 0 bases and the J gene lost 3 bases, with 14 bases spanning the gap.

This clonotype occurred many times. The junction departs from the called germline gene at one end, perhaps through a read error. The chain uses TRBV5-1 and TRBJ1-5, with a tentative D call TRBD1 (5 bases). Per germline, CDR1 SGHRS and CDR2 YFSETQ. There are 14 residues in the CDR3. CDR3 sequence (DNA): TGTGCCAGCAGTTCGAACGGGGGGAATCAGCCCCAGCATTTT. This codes for CASSSNGGNQPQHF.

This clonotype has a count of ten or more. The chain uses TRBV29-1 and TRBJ2-3, with TRBD1 identical over 8 bases. The V and J ends lost 2 bases and 5 bases, in that order; junction bases with no gene match: 3. This CDR3 is built from 13 residues. CDR1 is SQVTM and CDR2 is ANQGSEA in the germline V gene. CDR3: CSVEQGAGDTQYF. CDR3 in DNA: TGCAGCGTTGAACAGGGGGCTGGAGATACGCAGTATTTT.

V usage is TRBV12-3 or TRBV12-4 and J usage is TRBJ1-2; TRBD1 aligns across 11 bases. The J segment lost 6 bases and the V segment lost 5 bases, leaving 5 bases of the junction unmatched. The CDR3 totals 14 residues. This chain's CDR3 is CASSPRTGGHGYTF. CDR3 DNA: TGTGCCAGCAGTCCCCGGACAGGGGGCCATGGCTACACCTTC.

This clonotype is a singleton in its sample. The chain joins TRBV29-1 to TRBJ2-7, with D unresolved. The end of the DNA fits TRBJ2-5 better, so the J call may be wrong. The germline gives CDR1 SQVTM, CDR2 ANQGSEA. The CDR3 loop spans 10 amino acids. CDR3 DNA sequence: TGCAGCGTTTACCTTGGGACCCAGTACTTC. Translating it yields CSVYLGTQYF.